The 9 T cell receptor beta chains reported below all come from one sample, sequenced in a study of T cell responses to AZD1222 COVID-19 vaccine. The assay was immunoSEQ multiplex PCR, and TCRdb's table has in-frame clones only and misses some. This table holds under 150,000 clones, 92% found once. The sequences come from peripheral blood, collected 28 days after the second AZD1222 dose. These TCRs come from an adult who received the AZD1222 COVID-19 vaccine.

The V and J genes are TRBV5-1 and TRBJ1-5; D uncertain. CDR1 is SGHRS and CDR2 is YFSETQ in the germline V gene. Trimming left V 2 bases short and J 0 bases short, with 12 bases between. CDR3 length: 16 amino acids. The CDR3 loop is CASSFFGSYSNQPQHF. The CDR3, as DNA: TGCGCCAGCAGCTTCTTCGGATCATATAGCAATCAGCCCCAGCATTTT.

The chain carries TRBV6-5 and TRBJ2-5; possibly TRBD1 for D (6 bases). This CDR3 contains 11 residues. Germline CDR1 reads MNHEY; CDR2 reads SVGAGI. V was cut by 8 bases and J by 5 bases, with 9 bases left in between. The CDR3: CASGRGETQYF. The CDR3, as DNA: TGTGCCAGCGGAAGGGGGGAGACCCAGTACTTC.

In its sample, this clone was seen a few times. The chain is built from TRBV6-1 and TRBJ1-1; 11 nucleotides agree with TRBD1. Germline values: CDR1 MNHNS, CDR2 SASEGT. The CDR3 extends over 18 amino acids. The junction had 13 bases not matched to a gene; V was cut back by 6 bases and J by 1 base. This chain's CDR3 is CASRERTGGEIPNTEAFF. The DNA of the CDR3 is TGTGCCAGCAGAGAAAGGACAGGGGGCGAGATCCCGAACACTGAAGCTTTCTTT.

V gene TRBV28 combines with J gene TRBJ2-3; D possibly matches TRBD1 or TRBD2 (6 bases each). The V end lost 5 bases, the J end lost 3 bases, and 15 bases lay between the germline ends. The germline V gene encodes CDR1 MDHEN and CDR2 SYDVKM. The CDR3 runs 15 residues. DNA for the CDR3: TGTGCCAGCAGTCGTTGGGGGGCAAGGACAGATACGCAGTATTTT. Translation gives CASSRWGARTDTQYF.

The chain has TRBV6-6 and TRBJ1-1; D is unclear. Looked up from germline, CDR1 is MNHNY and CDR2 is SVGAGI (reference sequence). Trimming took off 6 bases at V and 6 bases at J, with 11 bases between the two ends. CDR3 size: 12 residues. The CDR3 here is CASSPTRAEAFF. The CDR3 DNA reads TGTGCCAGCAGCCCTACCCGGGCTGAAGCTTTCTTT.

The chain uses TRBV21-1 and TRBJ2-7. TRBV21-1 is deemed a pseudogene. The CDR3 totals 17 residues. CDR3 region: CASNPGTEPFSSYEQYF. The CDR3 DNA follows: TGTGCCAGCAACCCCGGGACCGAACCCTTTTCCTCCTACGAGCAGTACTTC.

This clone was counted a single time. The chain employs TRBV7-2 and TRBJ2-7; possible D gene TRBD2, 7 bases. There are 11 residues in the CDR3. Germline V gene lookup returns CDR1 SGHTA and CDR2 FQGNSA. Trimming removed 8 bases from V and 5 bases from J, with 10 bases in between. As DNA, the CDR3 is TGTGCCAGCGCGGGGGCTAACGAGCAGTACTTC. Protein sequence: CASAGANEQYF. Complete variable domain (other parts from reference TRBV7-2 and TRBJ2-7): GAGVSQSPSNKVTEKGKDVELRCDPISGHTALYWYRQSLGQGLEFLIYFQGNSAPDKSGLPSDRFSAERTGGSVSTLTIQRTQQEDSAVYLCASAGANEQYFGPGTRLTVT.

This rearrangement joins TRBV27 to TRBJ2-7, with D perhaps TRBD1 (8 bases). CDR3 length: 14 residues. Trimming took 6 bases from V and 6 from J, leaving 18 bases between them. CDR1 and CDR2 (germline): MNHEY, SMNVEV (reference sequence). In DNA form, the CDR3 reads TGTGCCAGCAGACGGGAGGCAGGGGGCGCCGAGCAGTACTTC. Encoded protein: CASRREAGGAEQYF.

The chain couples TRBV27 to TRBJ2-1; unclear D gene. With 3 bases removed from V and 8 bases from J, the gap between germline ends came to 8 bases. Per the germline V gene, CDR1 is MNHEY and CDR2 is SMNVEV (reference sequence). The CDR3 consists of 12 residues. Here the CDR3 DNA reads TGTGCCAGCAGTTTTAAACCCGATGAGCAGTTCTTC. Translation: CASSFKPDEQFF.